This T cell receptor beta chain emerged from a study of OX40 agonist ivuxolimab in advanced cancers. Findings and caveats of the study: At 0.1 to 3.0 mg/kg, clonal expansion of CD4+ and CD8+ blood T cells had occurred by week 6. Among expanded peripheral T cells, antigen specificity went undetermined. On average, CD8+ T cells showed a greater number of expanded clones than CD4+.

The germline gives CDR1 SQVTM, CDR2 ANQGSEA. CDR3 length: 11 amino acids. The repertoire was sequenced with immunoSEQ multiplex PCR; TCRdb's copy has only in-frame clones and lacks some. The sample yields approximately 76,000 clones, roughly 85% seen once. Of note for this clone: The target antigen is unknown.

It was autoimmune disease history or systemic immunosuppression that excluded patients. Sequenced here: CD4+ or CD8+ T cells sorted from blood, sampled in a trial of the OX40 agonist ivuxolimab. The gene calls are TRBV29-1 and TRBJ2-7, with D maybe TRBD1 (5 bases). This sequence was found in an adult with an advanced solid tumor such as melanoma, head and neck, liver or kidney cancer. The CDR3 nucleotides read TGCAGTGGGGCCCAGGCCCACGAGCAGTACTTC. Amino acid sequence: CSGAQAHEQYF.